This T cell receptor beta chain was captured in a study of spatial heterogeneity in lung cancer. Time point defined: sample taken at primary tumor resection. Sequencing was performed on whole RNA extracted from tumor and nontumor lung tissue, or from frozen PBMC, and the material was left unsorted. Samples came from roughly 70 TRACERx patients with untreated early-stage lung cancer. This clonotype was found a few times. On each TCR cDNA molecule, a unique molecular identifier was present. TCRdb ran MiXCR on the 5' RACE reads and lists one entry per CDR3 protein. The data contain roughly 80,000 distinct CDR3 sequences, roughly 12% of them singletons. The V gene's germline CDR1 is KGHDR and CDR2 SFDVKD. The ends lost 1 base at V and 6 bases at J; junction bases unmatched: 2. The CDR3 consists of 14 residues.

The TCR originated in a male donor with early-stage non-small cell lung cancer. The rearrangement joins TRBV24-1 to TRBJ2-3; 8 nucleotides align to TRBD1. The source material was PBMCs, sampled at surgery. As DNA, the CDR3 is TGTGCCACCAGTGATTTCGGGACAGGCGATACGCAGTATTTT. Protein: CATSDFGTGDTQYF.